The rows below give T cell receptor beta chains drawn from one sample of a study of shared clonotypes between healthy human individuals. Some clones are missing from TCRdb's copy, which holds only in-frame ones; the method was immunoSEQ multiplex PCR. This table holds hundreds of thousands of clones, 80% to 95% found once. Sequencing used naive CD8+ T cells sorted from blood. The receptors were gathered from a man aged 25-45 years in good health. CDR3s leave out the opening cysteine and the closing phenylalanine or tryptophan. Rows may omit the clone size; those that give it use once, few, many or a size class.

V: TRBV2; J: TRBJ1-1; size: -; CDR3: ASSERQRGTEAF
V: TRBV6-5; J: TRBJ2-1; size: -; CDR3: ASRTGLAGWNEQF
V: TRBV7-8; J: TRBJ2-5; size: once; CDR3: ASSLVGGRETQY
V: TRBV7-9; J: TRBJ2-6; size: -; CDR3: ASSLPPGSSGANVLT
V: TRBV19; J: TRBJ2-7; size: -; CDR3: ASSMFLAEYYEQY
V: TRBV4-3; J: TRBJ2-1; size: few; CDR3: ASSPDGKPNEQF
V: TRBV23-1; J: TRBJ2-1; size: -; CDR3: ATREGTLYNEQF
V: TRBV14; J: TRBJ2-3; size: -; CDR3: ASSRTGTSGIIGDTQY
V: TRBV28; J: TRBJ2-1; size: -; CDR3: ASATSLNEQF
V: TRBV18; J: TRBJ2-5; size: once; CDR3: ASSYGLAGDETQY
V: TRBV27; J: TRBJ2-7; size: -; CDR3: ASSGRTGGEYEQY
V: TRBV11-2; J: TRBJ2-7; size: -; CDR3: ASSLAWAGGDYEQY
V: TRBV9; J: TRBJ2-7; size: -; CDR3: ASSVVGDRFGEQY
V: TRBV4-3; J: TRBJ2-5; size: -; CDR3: ASSLTTGDLKTQY
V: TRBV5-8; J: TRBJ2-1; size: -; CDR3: ASSPSGNYNEQF
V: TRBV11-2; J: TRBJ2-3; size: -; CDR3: ASSYRQGSDTQY
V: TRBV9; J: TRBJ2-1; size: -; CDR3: ASSGQYNEQF
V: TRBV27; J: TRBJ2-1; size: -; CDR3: ASSPSGSSYNEQF
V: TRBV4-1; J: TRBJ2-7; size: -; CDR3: ASSPRGGTSYEQY
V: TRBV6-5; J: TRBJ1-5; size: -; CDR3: ASSYSGQPQH
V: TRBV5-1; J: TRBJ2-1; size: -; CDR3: ASSLEEGGGNEQF
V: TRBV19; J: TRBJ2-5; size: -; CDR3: ASSISGGLEECLKY
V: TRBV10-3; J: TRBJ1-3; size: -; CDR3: AISESRISGNTIY
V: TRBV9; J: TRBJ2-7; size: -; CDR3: ASSVDTAGTSYEQY
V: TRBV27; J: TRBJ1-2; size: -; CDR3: ASSFGEGYGYT
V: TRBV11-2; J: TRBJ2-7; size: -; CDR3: ASSPPSSYEQY
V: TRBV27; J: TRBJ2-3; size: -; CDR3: ASRKLAGTDTQY
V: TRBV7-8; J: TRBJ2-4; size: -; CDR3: ASSLEAGYSIQY
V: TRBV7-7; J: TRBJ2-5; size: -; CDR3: ASSFPEAGGIQETQY
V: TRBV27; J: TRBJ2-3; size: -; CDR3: ASSSGTGSDTQY
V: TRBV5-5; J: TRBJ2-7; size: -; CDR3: ASSYIDSSTYEQY
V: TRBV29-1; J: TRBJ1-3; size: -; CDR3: SVGTHESSGNTIY
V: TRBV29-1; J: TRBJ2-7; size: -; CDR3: SVVQGGSYEQY
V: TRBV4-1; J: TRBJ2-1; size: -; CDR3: ASSSRTGGYNEQF
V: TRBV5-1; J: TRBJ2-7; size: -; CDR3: ASSLQLAGETEQY
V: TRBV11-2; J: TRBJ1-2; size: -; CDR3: ASSLRYRGKGYT
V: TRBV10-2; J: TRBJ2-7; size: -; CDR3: ASSEGGNLVYEQY